Listed below are T cell receptor beta chains from one sample, sequenced in a study of blood T cell repertoires in COVID-19. Profiled with immunoSEQ multiplex PCR; TCRdb holds only in-frame clones, not every one. This table has hundreds of thousands of clones, about 89% appearing once. The source material was peripheral blood. The receptors derive from a woman in her forties or fifties with COVID-19, enrolled during active disease. The CDR3 runs from the conserved cysteine through the conserved F or W. The order of the fields is clone size, V gene, J gene, D gene, CDR3 protein, CDR3 DNA. D genes are given only for firm matches. Only part of the rows carry a size: once, few, many, or a class if the clone is expanded.

size: -; V: TRBV9; J: TRBJ2-3; D: TRBD1; CDR3: CASSDRGDTQYF; DNA: TGTGCCAGCAGCGACAGGGGCGATACGCAGTATTTT
size: -; V: TRBV28; J: TRBJ1-3; D: -; CDR3: CASSPGTSGNTIYF; DNA: TGTGCCAGCAGTCCGGGAACATCTGGAAACACCATATATTTT
size: -; V: TRBV11-1; J: TRBJ1-1; D: -; CDR3: CASSLEFWSIEAFF; DNA: TGTGCCAGCAGCTTAGAATTTTGGAGTATTGAAGCTTTCTTT
size: -; V: TRBV27; J: TRBJ1-6; D: TRBD1; CDR3: CASSLDRVGIDSPLHF; DNA: TGTGCCAGCAGTTTGGACAGGGTGGGAATTGATTCACCCCTCCACTTT
size: once; V: TRBV11-2; J: TRBJ1-2; D: TRBD1; CDR3: CASSLNEGGPPDGYTF; DNA: TGTGCCAGCAGCTTAAATGAAGGGGGCCCCCCGGACGGCTACACCTTC
size: -; V: TRBV11-3; J: TRBJ1-1; D: -; CDR3: CASSLNSGGVAFF; DNA: TGTGCCAGCAGCTTAAATTCCGGAGGGGTAGCTTTCTTT
size: -; V: TRBV4-2; J: TRBJ2-7; D: TRBD2; CDR3: CASSQDLMGTSGYEQYF; DNA: TGTGCCAGCAGCCAAGATTTGATGGGGACTAGCGGATACGAGCAGTACTTC
size: -; V: TRBV10-2; J: TRBJ2-2; D: -; CDR3: CASRDDRSRPGELFF; DNA: TGCGCCAGCAGGGATGACAGGTCGAGGCCCGGGGAGCTGTTTTTT
size: -; V: TRBV3-1/TRBV3-2; J: TRBJ1-2; D: -; CDR3: CATDGFYGYTF; DNA: TGTGCCACCGACGGGTTCTATGGCTACACCTTC
size: -; V: TRBV7-9; J: TRBJ1-5; D: TRBD1; CDR3: CASSLTGEGQPQHF; DNA: TGTGCCAGCAGCCTGACAGGGGAGGGTCAGCCCCAGCATTTT
size: once; V: TRBV9; J: TRBJ2-6; D: -; CDR3: CASSLRGVSSGANVLTF; DNA: TGTGCCAGCAGCCTGAGAGGAGTGAGCTCTGGGGCCAACGTCCTGACTTTC
size: -; V: TRBV7-9; J: TRBJ1-2; D: -; CDR3: CASSQQRNRVKGYTF; DNA: TGTGCCAGCAGCCAACAAAGAAACAGGGTTAAGGGCTACACCTTC
size: once; V: TRBV18; J: TRBJ1-1; D: -; CDR3: CASFPSLNTEAFF; DNA: TGTGCCAGCTTTCCGTCCTTGAACACTGAAGCTTTCTTT
size: -; V: TRBV7-7; J: TRBJ1-1; D: TRBD1; CDR3: CASSRYPPGQSPEAFF; DNA: TGTGCCAGCAGCCGATACCCTCCGGGACAGTCCCCTGAAGCTTTCTTT